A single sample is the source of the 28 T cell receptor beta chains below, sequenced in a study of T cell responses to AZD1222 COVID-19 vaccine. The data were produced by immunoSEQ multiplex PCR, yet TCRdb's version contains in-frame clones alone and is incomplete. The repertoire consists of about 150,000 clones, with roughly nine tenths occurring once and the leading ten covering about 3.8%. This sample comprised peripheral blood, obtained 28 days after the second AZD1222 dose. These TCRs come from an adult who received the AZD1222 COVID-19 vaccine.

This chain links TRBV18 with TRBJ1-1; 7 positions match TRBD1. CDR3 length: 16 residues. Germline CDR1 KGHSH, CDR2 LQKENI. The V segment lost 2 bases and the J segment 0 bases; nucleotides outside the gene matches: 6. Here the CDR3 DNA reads TGTGCCAGCTCACCATTACTCACAGGGGTGAACACTGAAGCTTTCTTT. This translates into CASSPLLTGVNTEAFF.

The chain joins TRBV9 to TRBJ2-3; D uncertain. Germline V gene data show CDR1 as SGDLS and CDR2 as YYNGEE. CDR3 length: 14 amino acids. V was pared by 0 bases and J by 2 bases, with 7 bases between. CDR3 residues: CASSVGGITDTQYF. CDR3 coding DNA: TGTGCCAGCAGCGTAGGGGGTATCACAGATACGCAGTATTTT.

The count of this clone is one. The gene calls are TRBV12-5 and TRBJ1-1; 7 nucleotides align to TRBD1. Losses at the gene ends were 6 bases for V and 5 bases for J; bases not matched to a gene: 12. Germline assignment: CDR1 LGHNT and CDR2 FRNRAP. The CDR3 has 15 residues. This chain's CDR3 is CASGGSQGVDTEAFF. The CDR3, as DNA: TGTGCTAGTGGGGGTTCCCAGGGGGTAGATACTGAAGCTTTCTTT.

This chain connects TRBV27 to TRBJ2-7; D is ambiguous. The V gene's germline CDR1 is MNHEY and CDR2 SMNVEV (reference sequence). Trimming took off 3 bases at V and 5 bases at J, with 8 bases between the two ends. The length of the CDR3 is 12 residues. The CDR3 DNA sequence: TGTGCCAGCAGTTTCCCGGGTAACGAGCAGTACTTC. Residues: CASSFPGNEQYF.

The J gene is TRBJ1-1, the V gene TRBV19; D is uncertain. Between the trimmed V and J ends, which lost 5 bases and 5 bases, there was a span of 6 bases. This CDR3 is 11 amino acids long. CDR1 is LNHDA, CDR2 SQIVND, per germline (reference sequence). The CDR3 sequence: CASSESTEAFF. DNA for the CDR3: TGTGCCAGTAGTGAAAGTACTGAAGCTTTCTTT.

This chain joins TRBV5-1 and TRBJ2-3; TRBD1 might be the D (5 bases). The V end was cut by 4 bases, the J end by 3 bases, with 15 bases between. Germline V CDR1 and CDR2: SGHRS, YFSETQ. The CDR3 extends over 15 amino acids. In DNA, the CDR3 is TGCGCCAGCAGCCCGGAGACAGTTCAAACAGATACGCAGTATTTT. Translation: CASSPETVQTDTQYF.

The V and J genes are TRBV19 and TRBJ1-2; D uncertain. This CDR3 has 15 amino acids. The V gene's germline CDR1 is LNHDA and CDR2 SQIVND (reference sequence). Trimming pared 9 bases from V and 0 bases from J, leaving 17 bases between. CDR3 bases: TGTGCCAGCCAACTCGACTGGGCAACTAACTATGGCTACACCTTC. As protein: CASQLDWATNYGYTF.

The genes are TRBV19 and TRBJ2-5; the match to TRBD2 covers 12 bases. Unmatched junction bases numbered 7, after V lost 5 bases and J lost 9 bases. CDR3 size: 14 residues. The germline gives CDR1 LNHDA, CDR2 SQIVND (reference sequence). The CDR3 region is CASSPTSGGSSQYF. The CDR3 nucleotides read TGTGCCAGTAGTCCAACTAGCGGGGGGTCTTCCCAGTACTTC.

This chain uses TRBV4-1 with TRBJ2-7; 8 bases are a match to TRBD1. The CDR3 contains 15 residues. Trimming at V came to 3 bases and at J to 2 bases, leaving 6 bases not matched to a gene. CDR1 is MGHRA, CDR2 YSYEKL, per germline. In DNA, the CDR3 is TGCGCCAGCAGCCACATCGCGGACAGGGCCTACGAGCAGTACTTC. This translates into CASSHIADRAYEQYF.

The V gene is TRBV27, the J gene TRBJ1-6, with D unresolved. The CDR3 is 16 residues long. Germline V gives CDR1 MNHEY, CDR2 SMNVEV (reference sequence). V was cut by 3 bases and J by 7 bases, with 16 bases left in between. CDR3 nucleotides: TGTGCCAGCAGTTTTGGTACCACCGGAGGGAATTCACCCCTCCACTTT. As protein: CASSFGTTGGNSPLHF.

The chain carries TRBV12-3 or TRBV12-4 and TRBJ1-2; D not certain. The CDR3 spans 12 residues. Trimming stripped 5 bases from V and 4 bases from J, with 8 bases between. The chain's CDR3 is CASSPFTYGYTF. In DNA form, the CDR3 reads TGTGCCAGCAGTCCCTTCACCTATGGCTACACCTTC.

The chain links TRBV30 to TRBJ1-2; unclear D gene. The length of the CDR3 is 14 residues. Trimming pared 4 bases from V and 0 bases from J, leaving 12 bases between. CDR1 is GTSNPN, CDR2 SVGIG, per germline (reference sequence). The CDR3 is CAWTSGTTNYGYTF. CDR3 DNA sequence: TGTGCCTGGACGTCAGGCACAACTAACTATGGCTACACCTTC.

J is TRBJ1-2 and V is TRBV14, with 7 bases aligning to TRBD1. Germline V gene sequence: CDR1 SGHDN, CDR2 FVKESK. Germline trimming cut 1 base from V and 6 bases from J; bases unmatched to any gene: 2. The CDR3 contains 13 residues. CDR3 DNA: TGTGCCAGCAGCCAAGGGGGACAGAATGGCTACACCTTC. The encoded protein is CASSQGGQNGYTF.

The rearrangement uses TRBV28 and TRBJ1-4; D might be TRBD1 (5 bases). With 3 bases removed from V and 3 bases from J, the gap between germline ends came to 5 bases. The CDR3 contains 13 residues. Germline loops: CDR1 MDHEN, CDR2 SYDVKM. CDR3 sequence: CASSFRANEKLFF. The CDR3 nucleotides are TGTGCCAGCAGTTTCAGGGCTAATGAAAAACTGTTTTTT.

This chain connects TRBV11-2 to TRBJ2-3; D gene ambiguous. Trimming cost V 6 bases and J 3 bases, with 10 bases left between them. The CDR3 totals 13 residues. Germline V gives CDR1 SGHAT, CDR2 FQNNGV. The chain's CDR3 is CASRGTMTDTQYF. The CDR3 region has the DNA TGTGCCAGCAGGGGTACCATGACAGATACGCAGTATTTT.

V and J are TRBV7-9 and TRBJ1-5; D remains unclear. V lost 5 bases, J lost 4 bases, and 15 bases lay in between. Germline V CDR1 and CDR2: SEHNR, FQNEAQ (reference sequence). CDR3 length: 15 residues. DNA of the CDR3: TGTGCCAGCAGCCCCAGCGGGAGACCAAATCAGCCCCAGCATTTT. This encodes CASSPSGRPNQPQHF. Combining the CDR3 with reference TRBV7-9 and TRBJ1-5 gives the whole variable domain DTGVSQNPRHKITKRGQNVTFRCDPISEHNRLYWYRQTLGQGPEFLTYFQNEAQLEKSRLLSDRFSAERPKGSFSTLEIQRTEQGDSAMYLCASSPSGRPNQPQHFGDGTRLSIL.

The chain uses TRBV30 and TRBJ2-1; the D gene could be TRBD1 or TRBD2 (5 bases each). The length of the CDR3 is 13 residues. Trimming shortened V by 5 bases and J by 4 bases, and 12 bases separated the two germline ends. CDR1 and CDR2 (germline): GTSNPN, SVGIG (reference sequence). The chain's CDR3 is CAWAGTTYNEQFF. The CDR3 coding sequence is TGTGCCTGGGCCGGGACCACATACAATGAGCAGTTCTTC.

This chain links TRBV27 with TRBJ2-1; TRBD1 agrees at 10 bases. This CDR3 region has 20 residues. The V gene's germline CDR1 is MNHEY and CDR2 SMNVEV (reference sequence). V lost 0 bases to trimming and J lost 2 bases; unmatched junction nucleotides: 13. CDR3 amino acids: CASSLSGLRDRGAPYNEQFF. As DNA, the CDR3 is TGTGCCAGCAGTTTATCAGGTCTCCGGGACAGGGGTGCCCCCTACAATGAGCAGTTCTTC.

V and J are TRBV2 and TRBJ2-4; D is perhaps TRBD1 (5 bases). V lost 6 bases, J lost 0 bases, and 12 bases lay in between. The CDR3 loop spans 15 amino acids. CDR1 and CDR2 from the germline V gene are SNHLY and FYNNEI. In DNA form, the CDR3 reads TGTGCCAGCAGGGGGCCTTCGGGAGCCAAAAACATTCAGTACTTC. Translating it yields CASRGPSGAKNIQYF.

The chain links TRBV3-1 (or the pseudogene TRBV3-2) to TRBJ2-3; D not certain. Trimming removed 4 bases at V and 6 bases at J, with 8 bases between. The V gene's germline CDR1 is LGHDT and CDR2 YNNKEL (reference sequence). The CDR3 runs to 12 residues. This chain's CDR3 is CASSPLADTQYF. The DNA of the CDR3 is TGTGCCAGCAGCCCCCTCGCGGATACGCAGTATTTT.

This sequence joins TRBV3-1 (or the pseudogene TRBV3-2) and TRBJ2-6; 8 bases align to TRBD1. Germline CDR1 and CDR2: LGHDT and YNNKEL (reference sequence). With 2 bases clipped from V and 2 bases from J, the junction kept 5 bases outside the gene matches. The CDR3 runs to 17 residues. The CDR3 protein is CASSQPKTGAGANVLTF. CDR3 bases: TGTGCCAGCAGCCAACCCAAGACAGGGGCTGGGGCCAACGTCCTGACTTTC.

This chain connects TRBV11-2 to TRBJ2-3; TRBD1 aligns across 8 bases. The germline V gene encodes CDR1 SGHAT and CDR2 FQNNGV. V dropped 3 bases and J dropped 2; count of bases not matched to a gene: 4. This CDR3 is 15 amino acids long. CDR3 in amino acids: CASSFLDRATDTQYF. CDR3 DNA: TGTGCCAGCAGCTTCTTGGACAGGGCCACAGATACGCAGTATTTT.

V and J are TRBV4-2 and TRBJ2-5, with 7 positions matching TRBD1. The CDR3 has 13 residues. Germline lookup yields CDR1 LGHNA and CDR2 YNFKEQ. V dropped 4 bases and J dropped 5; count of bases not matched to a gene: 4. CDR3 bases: TGTGCCAGCAGCCGAGACAGGGCGGAGACCCAGTACTTC. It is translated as CASSRDRAETQYF.

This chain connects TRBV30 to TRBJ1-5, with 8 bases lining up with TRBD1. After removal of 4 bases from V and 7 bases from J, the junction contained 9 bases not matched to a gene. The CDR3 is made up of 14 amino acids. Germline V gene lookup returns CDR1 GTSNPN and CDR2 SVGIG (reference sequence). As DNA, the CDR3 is TGTGCCTGGACCCCGCTCGGACAGGGCCAGCCCCAGCATTTT. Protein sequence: CAWTPLGQGQPQHF.

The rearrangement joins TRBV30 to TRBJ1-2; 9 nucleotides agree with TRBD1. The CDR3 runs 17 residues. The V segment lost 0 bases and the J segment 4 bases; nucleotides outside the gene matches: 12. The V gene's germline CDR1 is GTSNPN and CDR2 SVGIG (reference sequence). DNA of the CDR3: TGTGCCTGGAGTGTACGCGCAGGGACAGGGCTCCCCTATGGCTACACCTTC. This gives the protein CAWSVRAGTGLPYGYTF.

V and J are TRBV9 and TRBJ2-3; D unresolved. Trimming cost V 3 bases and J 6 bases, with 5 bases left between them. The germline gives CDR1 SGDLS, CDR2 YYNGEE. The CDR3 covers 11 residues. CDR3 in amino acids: CASSGVDTQYF. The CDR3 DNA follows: TGTGCCAGCAGCGGGGTGGATACGCAGTATTTT.

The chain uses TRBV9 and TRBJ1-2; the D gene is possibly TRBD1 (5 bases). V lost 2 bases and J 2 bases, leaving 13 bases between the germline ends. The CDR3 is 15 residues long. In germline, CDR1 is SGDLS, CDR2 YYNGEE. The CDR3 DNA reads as TGTGCCAGCAGCGTCCGAAGGGACGGAAACTATGGCTACACCTTC. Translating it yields CASSVRRDGNYGYTF. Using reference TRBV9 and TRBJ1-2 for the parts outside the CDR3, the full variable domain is DSGVTQTPKHLITATGQRVTLRCSPRSGDLSVYWYQQSLDQGLQFLIQYYNGEERAKGNILERFSAQQFPDLHSELNLSSLELGDSALYFCASSVRRDGNYGYTFGSGTRLTVV.

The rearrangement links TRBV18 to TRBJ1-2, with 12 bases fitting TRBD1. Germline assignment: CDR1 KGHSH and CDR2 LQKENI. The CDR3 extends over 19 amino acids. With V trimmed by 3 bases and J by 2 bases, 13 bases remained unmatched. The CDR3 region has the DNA TGTGCCAGCTCACCGACAGGCCCCGGGACAGGGGGCGCGAACTATGGCTACACCTTC. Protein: CASSPTGPGTGGANYGYTF.